This T cell receptor beta chain was recorded in a study of spatial heterogeneity in lung cancer. Study as a whole: Among detected sequences, beta-chain ones consistently exceeded alpha-chain ones in number. TCR and UMI combinations that were unique each appeared, on average, more than ten times in raw reads.

Study-wide findings and caveats: Tumor TCRs that were ubiquitous and expanded showed up in blood more at resection than follow-up.

The time point: sample taken at primary tumor resection. Notes on this clonotype: Its specificity is unknown.

V dropped 1 base and J dropped 5 bases, with 6 bases sitting between them. The CDR3 has 13 amino acids. CDR1 is SGHTA, CDR2 FQGNSA, per germline. In TCRdb, the 5' RACE reads were re-called with MiXCR into one record per CDR3 protein. The table records about 38,000 distinct CDR3 sequences, 7.5% of them present only once. Here the sequenced sample was PBMCs, taken at surgery. The clonotype originates from a male donor with early-stage non-small cell lung cancer. The rearrangement links TRBV7-2 to TRBJ2-1; D is possibly TRBD2 (5 bases). The CDR3: CASSLGGHNEQFF. The CDR3 nucleotides are TGTGCCAGCAGCTTAGGAGGGCACAATGAGCAGTTCTTC. Full variable domain (outside the CDR3, taken from reference TRBV7-2 and TRBJ2-1): GAGVSQSPSNKVTEKGKDVELRCDPISGHTALYWYRQSLGQGLEFLIYFQGNSAPDKSGLPSDRFSAERTGGSVSTLTIQRTQQEDSAVYLCASSLGGHNEQFFGPGTRLTVL.